What follows describes a single T cell receptor beta chain. The CDR3 is 13 amino acids. V was clipped by 3 bases and J by 2 bases, with 7 bases between them. Germline V gene sequence: CDR1 SGHAT, CDR2 FQDESV (reference sequence). Measured with immunoSEQ multiplex PCR; TCRdb has only the in-frame clones, and not every one. The sample has about 150,000 clones; about 87% are singletons. This record belongs to a study of T cell responses to AZD1222 COVID-19 vaccine. The gene calls are TRBV11-1 and TRBJ1-2; D remains unclear. This clonotype was obtained from an adult in good health. This specimen consisted of peripheral blood, obtained on day 0 of AZD1222 vaccination. CDR3 amino acids: CASSLSRNYGYTF. The CDR3 region has the DNA TGTGCCAGCAGCTTGTCCAGGAACTATGGCTACACCTTC. The full variable domain, in which reference TRBV11-1 and TRBJ1-2 provide the parts outside the CDR3, is EAEVAQSPRYKITEKSQAVAFWCDPISGHATLYWYRQILGQGPELLVQFQDESVVDDSQLPKDRFSAERLKGVDSTLKIQPAELGDSAMYLCASSLSRNYGYTFGSGTRLTVV.